This T cell receptor beta chain derives from a study of T-cell memory formation after mild COVID-19. Findings and caveats of the study: That cross-reactive memory joined was suggested by some responding clones appearing in pre-infection memory. CD4+ contracting clones were mainly CM and EM; CD8+ ones, EMRA. CD4+ bias marked clones expanding day 15 to 37, unlike balanced contracting clones.

This clonotype was found a few times. The antigen remains undetermined. TCR alpha and TCR beta cDNA libraries carrying sample barcodes and UMIs came from 5'RACE with constant-segment primers. TCRdb ran MiXCR on the 5' RACE reads and lists one entry per CDR3 protein. This table holds roughly 550,000 distinct CDR3 sequences, about a fifth found once. Source material: PBMCs or a T cell subset sorted from them (not recorded which). The origin of this receptor is an adult woman who had mild COVID-19 (a few samples of this study predate the infection). Cell type and time point are not known.

The CDR3 reads CASSFASQQETQYF. The CDR3 DNA follows: TGCGCCAGCAGCTTTGCCAGCCAACAAGAGACCCAGTACTTC. This sequence joins TRBV5-1 and TRBJ2-5; no clear D gene. Germline V gene data show CDR1 as SGHRS and CDR2 as YFSETQ. The V and J ends lost 2 bases and 2 bases respectively, with 10 bases between them. This CDR3 has 14 residues. Full variable domain (rest looked up from reference TRBV5-1 and TRBJ2-5): KAGVTQTPRYLIKTRGQQVTLSCSPISGHRSVSWYQQTPGQGLQFLFEYFSETQRNKGNFPGRFSGRQFSNSRSEMNVSTLELGDSALYLCASSFASQQETQYFGPGTRLLVL.